These 21 T cell receptor beta chains came from one sample sequenced in a study of CD8 T cells in cerebrospinal fluid in Alzheimer's disease. Each CDR3 protein gets one entry in TCRdb, which reprocessed the 10x single-cell sequencing reads and gives no DNA. Its listing shows roughly 1,700 distinct CDR3 sequences. Material for sequencing was cerebrospinal fluid. The source of these receptors is a human donor with mild cognitive impairment.

This clonotype counts as medium-sized by frequency. The gene calls are TRBV6-6 and TRBJ2-7; the TCRdb D gene call, TRBD2, has no DNA to confirm it. Germline CDR1 reads MNHNY; CDR2 reads SVGAGI (reference sequence). The CDR3 has 16 amino acids. CDR3 sequence reads: CASSLPNRGGTYEQYF.

This clonotype is called medium-sized based on its frequency. The V call is TRBV5-5, the J call TRBJ1-1. This CDR3 region has 13 residues. The germline CDR1 and CDR2 sequences are SGHKS and YYEKEE (reference sequence). The CDR3 loop is CASSLFRNTEAFF.

This clonotype ranks as medium-sized in terms of frequency. The chain links TRBV30 to TRBJ1-1. This CDR3 spans 12 amino acids. Looked up from germline, CDR1 is GTSNPN and CDR2 is SVGIG (reference sequence). This CDR3 is CAWKRGTTEAFF.

This clonotype is called medium-sized based on its frequency. The chain carries TRBV6-1 and TRBJ2-7; with no DNA, the TCRdb D assignment of TRBD2 cannot be verified. CDR1 and CDR2 from the germline V gene are MNHNS and SASEGT. This CDR3 is 16 amino acids long. The CDR3 reads CASSEVVRAEGYEQYF.

In terms of frequency, this clonotype is large (0.1 to 1%). The chain recombines TRBV20-1 with TRBJ2-7; TCRdb picks TRBD1, but there is no DNA to check that call. Germline-derived CDR1 and CDR2 are DFQATT and SNEGSKA (reference sequence). The CDR3 loop spans 16 amino acids. The CDR3 here is CSARDHGGYHSYEQYF.

V gene TRBV4-2 combines with J gene TRBJ2-1; TCRdb picks TRBD1, but there is no DNA to check that call. This CDR3 has 16 amino acids. Germline CDR1 LGHNA, CDR2 YNFKEQ. This chain's CDR3 is CASSQDRQDRRGEQFF.

Frequency places this clonotype as large (0.1 to 1%). The chain employs TRBV14 and TRBJ2-7. Per the germline V gene, CDR1 is SGHDN and CDR2 is FVKESK. The CDR3 spans 17 residues. This CDR3 is CASSQDFSSDLMGEQYF. Full variable domain (missing parts from reference TRBV14 and TRBJ2-7): EAGVTQFPSHSVIEKGQTVTLRCDPISGHDNLYWYRRVMGKEIKFLLHFVKESKQDESGMPNNRFLAERTGGTYSTLKVQPAELEDSGVYFCASSQDFSSDLMGEQYFGPGTRLTVT.

This chain links TRBV14 with TRBJ2-3. CDR3 length: 15 residues. The germline gives CDR1 SGHDN, CDR2 FVKESK. This CDR3 reads CASSPQPNGADTQYF.

This clonotype is identified as medium-sized from frequency. The V and J genes are TRBV14 and TRBJ1-2; absent DNA, TCRdb's TRBD1 call cannot be checked. This CDR3 contains 14 residues. The germline CDR1 and CDR2 sequences are SGHDN and FVKESK. CDR3 sequence reads: CASSQGQGYDGYTF.

This chain joins TRBV2 and TRBJ2-7; as DNA is missing, the TRBD1 call by TCRdb cannot be tested. The CDR3 spans 14 residues. Looked up from germline, CDR1 is SNHLY and CDR2 is FYNNEI. CDR3 loop: CASSLQGADYEQYF.

This clonotype is medium-sized by frequency. The chain couples TRBV4-1 to TRBJ1-3; TCRdb outputs TRBD1, but without DNA this stays unchecked. Germline V gene data show CDR1 as MGHRA and CDR2 as YSYEKL. CDR3 length equals 16 residues. The CDR3 sequence is CASSPRAGGSGNTIYF.

The J gene is TRBJ1-1, the V gene TRBV7-2; TCRdb's assignment of TRBD1 cannot be checked, as there is no DNA. This CDR3 region has 13 residues. Germline values: CDR1 SGHTA, CDR2 FQGNSA. The CDR3 spells CASSLAQGTEAFF. The whole variable domain, filled in from reference TRBV7-2 and TRBJ1-1, reads GAGVSQSPSNKVTEKGKDVELRCDPISGHTALYWYRQSLGQGLEFLIYFQGNSAPDKSGLPSDRFSAERTGGSVSTLTIQRTQQEDSAVYLCASSLAQGTEAFFGQGTRLTVV.

The rearrangement joins TRBV20-1 to TRBJ1-1. The CDR3 totals 12 residues. Looked up from germline, CDR1 is DFQATT and CDR2 is SNEGSKA (reference sequence). The CDR3 sequence is CSAADGNGEAFF.

This clonotype is deemed large by its frequency. V and J are TRBV7-3 and TRBJ2-3; TCRdb's D gene call, TRBD1, goes unchecked for lack of DNA. The CDR3 is made up of 15 amino acids. CDR1 SGHTA and CDR2 FQGTGA come from the germline V gene. The CDR3 here is CASSLRGSSTDTQYF.

The V and J genes are TRBV6-1 and TRBJ1-2; no DNA is available, so the TRBD1 call from TCRdb remains unchecked. The CDR3 sequence is 13 residues long. Germline CDR1 reads MNHNS; CDR2 reads SASEGT. CDR3: CASTLTGVYGYTF.

Considering frequency, this clonotype is medium-sized. V and J are TRBV7-8 and TRBJ2-7; the D gene TCRdb calls, TRBD1, cannot be checked with no DNA. The CDR3 has 16 amino acids. The germline V gene has CDR1 SGHVS and CDR2 FQNEAQ. The chain's CDR3 is CASSLVGTGGRYEQYF.

According to its frequency, this clonotype is medium-sized. The rearrangement uses TRBV9 and TRBJ2-3. CDR3 length equals 12 residues. The germline V gene encodes CDR1 SGDLS and CDR2 YYNGEE. The CDR3 protein is CASSALTDTQYF.

In terms of frequency, this clonotype is large. The chain links TRBV5-6 to TRBJ2-1; TCRdb indicates TRBD2, and absent DNA this call remains unverified. This CDR3 region has 16 residues. CDR1 is SGHDT, CDR2 YYEEEE, per germline. CDR3 amino acids: CASSSAWPSGGNEQFF.

This clonotype is medium-sized by frequency. The genes are TRBV5-5 and TRBJ1-1. Germline V gene lookup returns CDR1 SGHKS and CDR2 YYEKEE (reference sequence). This CDR3 is built from 13 residues. CDR3 region: CASSLQALTEAFF.

By frequency, this clonotype registers large (0.1 to 1%). V is TRBV9 and J is TRBJ2-2; the TCRdb call, TRBD2, lacks DNA for checking. Germline lookup yields CDR1 SGDLS and CDR2 YYNGEE. The CDR3 spans 14 residues. CDR3 in amino acids: CASSVEGPKGELFF.

The chain has TRBV14 and TRBJ1-6. The CDR3 extends over 14 amino acids. The germline V gene encodes CDR1 SGHDN and CDR2 FVKESK. The CDR3 loop reads CASSQQVYNSPLHF.